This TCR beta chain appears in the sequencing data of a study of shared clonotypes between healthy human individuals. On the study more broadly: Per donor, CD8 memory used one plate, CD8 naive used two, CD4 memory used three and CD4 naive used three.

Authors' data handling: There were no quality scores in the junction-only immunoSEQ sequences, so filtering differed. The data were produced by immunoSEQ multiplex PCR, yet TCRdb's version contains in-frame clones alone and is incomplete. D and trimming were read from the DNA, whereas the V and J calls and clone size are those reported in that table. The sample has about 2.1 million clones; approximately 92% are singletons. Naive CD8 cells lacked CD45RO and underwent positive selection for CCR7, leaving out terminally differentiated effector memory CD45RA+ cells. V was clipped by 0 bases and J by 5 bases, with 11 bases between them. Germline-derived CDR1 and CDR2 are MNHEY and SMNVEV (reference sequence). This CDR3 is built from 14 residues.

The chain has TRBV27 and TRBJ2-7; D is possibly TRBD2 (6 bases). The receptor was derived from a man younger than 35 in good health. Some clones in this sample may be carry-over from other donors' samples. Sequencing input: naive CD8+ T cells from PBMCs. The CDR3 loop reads CASSLSGEADEQYF. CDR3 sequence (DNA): TGTGCCAGCAGTTTATCAGGGGAGGCGGACGAGCAGTACTTC.